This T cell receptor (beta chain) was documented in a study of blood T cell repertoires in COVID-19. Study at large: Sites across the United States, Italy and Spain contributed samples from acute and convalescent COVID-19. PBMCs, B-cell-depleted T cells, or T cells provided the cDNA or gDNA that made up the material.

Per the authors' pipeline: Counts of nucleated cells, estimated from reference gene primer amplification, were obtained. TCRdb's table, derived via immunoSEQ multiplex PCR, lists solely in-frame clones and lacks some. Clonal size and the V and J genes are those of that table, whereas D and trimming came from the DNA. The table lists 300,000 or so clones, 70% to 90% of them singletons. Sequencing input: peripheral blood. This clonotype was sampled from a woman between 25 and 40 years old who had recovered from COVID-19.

CDR3 residues: CASSQEQVSYEQYF. The DNA for the CDR3 is TGTGCCAGCAGCCAAGAACAGGTCTCCTACGAGCAGTACTTC. V and J are TRBV4-2 and TRBJ2-7; a possible D gene is TRBD1 (5 bases). V was pared by 0 bases and J by 0 bases, with 6 bases between. Looked up from germline, CDR1 is LGHNA and CDR2 is YNFKEQ. This CDR3 is built from 14 residues.